The sample holds a few counts of the clone carrying this T cell receptor (beta chain). These data originate in a study of technical replicates of blood from several donors. The table came from immunoSEQ multiplex PCR; TCRdb's copy has only in-frame clones and leaves some out. The table has about 74,000 clones, over 90% seen once. The germline gives CDR1 SGHDN, CDR2 FVKESK. Trimming removed 0 bases from V and 3 bases from J, with 20 bases in between. This CDR3 is 18 amino acids long. The sequenced material came from T cells isolated from PBMCs. This chain connects TRBV14 to TRBJ1-1; D is unresolved. This receptor was taken from a human donor in good health. CDR3 coding DNA: TGTGCCAGCAGCCAAGAATCGGGATGGGAAGAGGAATACACTGAAGCTTTCTTT. Translating gives CASSQESGWEEEYTEAFF. Variable domain in full (rest from reference TRBV14 and TRBJ1-1): EAGVTQFPSHSVIEKGQTVTLRCDPISGHDNLYWYRRVMGKEIKFLLHFVKESKQDESGMPNNRFLAERTGGTYSTLKVQPAELEDSGVYFCASSQESGWEEEYTEAFFGQGTRLTVV.